The 5 T cell receptor beta chains reported below all come from one sample, sequenced in a study of T cell responses to AZD1222 COVID-19 vaccine. Method: immunoSEQ multiplex PCR; TCRdb's copy keeps in-frame clones and lacks some. The sample shows about 53,000 clones, about 81% of them seen only once. Sequenced material: peripheral blood, taken on day 0 of AZD1222 vaccination. These receptor sequences come from an adult in good health.

This chain links TRBV9 with TRBJ1-1; D not certain. The V and J ends lost 4 bases and 1 base respectively, with 8 bases between them. The CDR3 has 13 amino acids. Per the germline V gene, CDR1 is SGDLS and CDR2 is YYNGEE. The CDR3 coding sequence is TGTGCCAGCAGCCCCGACGGGAACACTGAAGCTTTCTTT. Translated: CASSPDGNTEAFF. Full variable domain (remainder filled in from reference TRBV9 and TRBJ1-1): DSGVTQTPKHLITATGQRVTLRCSPRSGDLSVYWYQQSLDQGLQFLIQYYNGEERAKGNILERFSAQQFPDLHSELNLSSLELGDSALYFCASSPDGNTEAFFGQGTRLTVV.

The chain joins TRBV3-1 (or the pseudogene TRBV3-2) to TRBJ1-5, with a possible D match to TRBD1 (5 bases). CDR1 is LGHDT, CDR2 YNNKEL, per germline (reference sequence). V dropped 5 bases and J dropped 7 bases, with 15 bases sitting between them. The CDR3 has 14 amino acids. CDR3 loop: CASSRTPTGQPQHF. CDR3 sequence (DNA): TGTGCCAGCAGCAGGACACCCACCGGACAGCCCCAGCATTTT.

The sample holds one count of this clone. The chain has TRBV5-1 and TRBJ1-3; D perhaps matches TRBD1 (5 bases). The CDR3 totals 15 residues. Germline V gives CDR1 SGHRS, CDR2 YFSETQ. V gave up 0 bases and J gave up 3 bases, with 10 bases separating them. The CDR3 here is CASSLEEGSGNTIYF. The DNA of the CDR3 is TGCGCCAGCAGCTTGGAAGAGGGGAGTGGAAACACCATATATTTT.

V usage is TRBV6-5 and J usage is TRBJ1-4; D remains ambiguous. The CDR3 is 14 amino acids. V was pared by 0 bases and J by 6 bases, with 8 bases between. Germline lookup yields CDR1 MNHEY and CDR2 SVGAGI. The CDR3, as DNA: TGTGCCAGCAGTTACTCGCGCGGGGATGAAAAACTGTTTTTT. As protein: CASSYSRGDEKLFF.

The gene calls are TRBV12-3 or TRBV12-4 and TRBJ2-7; the D gene is possibly TRBD1 (5 bases). There are 13 residues in the CDR3. V was trimmed by 5 bases and J by 0 bases, leaving 8 bases between them. The CDR3 nucleotides read TGTGCCAGCAGTGAAGGGGCCTCCTACGAGCAGTACTTC. It is translated as CASSEGASYEQYF.